The entry below gives a single TCR beta chain sequence along with its context. The data belong to a study of blood T cell repertoires in COVID-19. Study background: Italy, Spain and the United States were the sources of the convalescent and acute COVID-19 samples. From T cells, B-cell-depleted T cells, or PBMCs came the material, which was cDNA or gDNA.

The V gene lost 5 bases and the J gene lost 7 bases, with 14 bases spanning the gap. The CDR3 spans 14 residues. The germline V gene has CDR1 SEHNR and CDR2 FQNEAQ (reference sequence). Authors' analysis steps: The authors estimated nucleated cell counts from reference gene primer amplification. The table came from immunoSEQ multiplex PCR; TCRdb's copy has only in-frame clones and leaves some out. D and trimming come from the DNA, and the V and J calls and clone size come from that table. The data show some 170,000 clones, with about 91% seen just once and 1.5% to 2% held by the top ten. Sequencing input: peripheral blood. The V gene is TRBV7-9, the J gene TRBJ1-4; D might be TRBD1 (5 bases). This clonotype originated in a woman between 50 and 59 years old with acute or convalescent COVID-19. The CDR3 spells CASSPDGGSEKLFF. CDR3 in DNA: TGTGCCAGCAGCCCAGATGGGGGGAGTGAAAAACTGTTTTTT.